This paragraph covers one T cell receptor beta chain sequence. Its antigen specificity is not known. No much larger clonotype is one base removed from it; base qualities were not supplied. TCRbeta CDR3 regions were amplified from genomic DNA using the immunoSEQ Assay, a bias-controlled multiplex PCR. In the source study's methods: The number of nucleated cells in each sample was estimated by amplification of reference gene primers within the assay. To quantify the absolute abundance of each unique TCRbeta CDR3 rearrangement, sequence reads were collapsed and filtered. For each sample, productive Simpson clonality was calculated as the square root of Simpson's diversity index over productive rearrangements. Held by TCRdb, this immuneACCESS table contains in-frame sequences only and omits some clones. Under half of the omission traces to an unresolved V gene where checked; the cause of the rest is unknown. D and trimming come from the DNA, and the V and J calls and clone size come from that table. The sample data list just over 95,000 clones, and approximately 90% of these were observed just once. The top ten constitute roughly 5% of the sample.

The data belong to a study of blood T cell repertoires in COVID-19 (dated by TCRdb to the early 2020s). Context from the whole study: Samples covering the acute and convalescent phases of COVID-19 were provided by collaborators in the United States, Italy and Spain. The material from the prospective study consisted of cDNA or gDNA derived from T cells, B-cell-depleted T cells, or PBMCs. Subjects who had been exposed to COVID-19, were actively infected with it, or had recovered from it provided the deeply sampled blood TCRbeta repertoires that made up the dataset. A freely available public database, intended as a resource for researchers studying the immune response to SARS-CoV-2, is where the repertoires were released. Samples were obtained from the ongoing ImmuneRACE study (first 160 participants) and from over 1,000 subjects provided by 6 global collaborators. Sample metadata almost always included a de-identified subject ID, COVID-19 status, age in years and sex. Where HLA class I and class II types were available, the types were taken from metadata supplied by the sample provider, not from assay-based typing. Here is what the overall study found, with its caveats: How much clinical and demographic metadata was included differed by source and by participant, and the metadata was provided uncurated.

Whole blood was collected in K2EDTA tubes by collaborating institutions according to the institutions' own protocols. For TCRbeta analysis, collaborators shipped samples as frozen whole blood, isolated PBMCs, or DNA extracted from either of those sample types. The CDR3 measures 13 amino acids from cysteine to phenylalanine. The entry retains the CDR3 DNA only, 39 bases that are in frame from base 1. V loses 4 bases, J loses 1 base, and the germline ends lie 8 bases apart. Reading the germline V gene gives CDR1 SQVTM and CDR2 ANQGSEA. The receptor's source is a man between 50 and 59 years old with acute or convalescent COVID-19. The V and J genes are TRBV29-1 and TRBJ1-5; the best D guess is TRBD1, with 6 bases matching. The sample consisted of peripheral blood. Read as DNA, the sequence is TGCAGCGTTGTTCAGGGGAGCAATCAGCCCCAGCATTTT. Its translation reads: CSVVQGSNQPQHF.